These 20 T cell receptor beta chains came from one sample sequenced in a study of blood T cell repertoires in COVID-19. Sequencing used immunoSEQ multiplex PCR; TCRdb keeps in-frame clones, though not all of them. This sample has 200,000 to 300,000 clones; about four fifths occur once, and the top ten carry over 7.5%. The source material was peripheral blood. The receptors stem from a woman aged 80 or older with acute or convalescent COVID-19.

For this clone: Other DNA sequences in this specimen translate into the identical CDR3. The rearrangement links TRBV5-1 to TRBJ2-7; maybe TRBD1 (6 bases). V dropped 2 bases and J dropped 7 bases, with 10 bases sitting between them. Looked up from germline, CDR1 is SGHRS and CDR2 is YFSETQ. This CDR3 is built from 12 residues. As DNA, the CDR3 is TGCGCCAGCAGCTTACAGGGATTTGAGCAGTACTTC. It codes for CASSLQGFEQYF.

V and J are TRBV7-2 and TRBJ2-5; D not resolved. This CDR3 has 15 amino acids. V lost 0 bases to trimming and J lost 0 bases, with 8 bases between them. Germline CDR1 reads SGHTA; CDR2 reads FQGNSA. DNA of the CDR3: TGTGCCAGCAGCTTAGCAGGCAGGCACCAAGAGACCCAGTACTTC. Protein product: CASSLAGRHQETQYF.

The chain has TRBV3-1 (or the pseudogene TRBV3-2) and TRBJ2-7, with D possibly matching TRBD2 (6 bases). Trimming stripped 1 base from V and 6 bases from J, with 22 bases between. The CDR3 runs to 17 residues. Germline CDR1 is LGHDT and CDR2 is YNNKEL (reference sequence). CDR3 coding DNA: TGTGCCAGCAGCCAAGGGAGGGGATCTACGAGCAATTTCGAGCAGTACTTC. It is translated as CASSQGRGSTSNFEQYF.

The genes are TRBV9 and TRBJ1-2; D gene ambiguous. V dropped 0 bases and J dropped 4 bases, with 4 bases sitting between them. From germline, CDR1 is SGDLS and CDR2 YYNGEE. The CDR3 length is 12 residues. The CDR3 sequence: CASSVAGYGYTF. The CDR3 nucleotides are TGTGCCAGCAGCGTAGCCGGCTATGGCTACACCTTC.

The J gene is TRBJ1-5, the V gene TRBV19; 8 bases are shared with TRBD1. CDR3 size: 15 residues. Germline V gene lookup returns CDR1 LNHDA and CDR2 SQIVND (reference sequence). Trimming took 6 bases from V and 7 from J; bases not matched to a gene: 11. The CDR3 DNA is TGTGCCAGTAGGGGTCCCGGGACAGGAGGACAGCCCCAGCATTTT. Residues: CASRGPGTGGQPQHF.

The J gene is TRBJ1-6, the V gene TRBV19; 8 bases map to TRBD1. Losses at the gene ends were 7 bases for V and 4 bases for J; bases not matched to a gene: 6. Germline loops: CDR1 LNHDA, CDR2 SQIVND (reference sequence). CDR3 length: 15 amino acids. For the CDR3, the DNA is TGTGCCAGTAAGGGAGGACAGGGATATAATTCACCCCTCCACTTT. Translated: CASKGGQGYNSPLHF.

V gene TRBV28 combines with J gene TRBJ2-1; 12 bases line up with TRBD1. Germline V gene data show CDR1 as MDHEN and CDR2 as SYDVKM. V lost 2 bases and J lost 7; bases outside the gene matches: 3. The CDR3 spans 15 residues. The CDR3 protein is CASSLGTGGRNEQFF. The CDR3 DNA is TGTGCCAGCAGTTTAGGGACAGGGGGCCGGAATGAGCAGTTCTTC.

This clone was detected only once. V gene TRBV28 combines with J gene TRBJ2-1; D uncertain. Trimming removed 5 bases at V and 16 bases at J, with 18 bases between. The CDR3 runs 12 residues. Per the germline V gene, CDR1 is MDHEN and CDR2 is SYDVKM. The CDR3 DNA reads TGTGCCAGCAGTCCTCCGGTGAATCCCCTCTTCTTC. This encodes CASSPPVNPLFF.

The V call is TRBV7-3, the J call TRBJ2-3, with 12 bases fitting TRBD2. Trimming took 2 bases from V and 5 from J; bases not matched to a gene: 11. This CDR3 spans 18 amino acids. In germline, CDR1 is SGHTA, CDR2 FQGTGA. The chain's CDR3 is CASSLLASSGGARDTQYF. The CDR3 coding sequence is TGTGCCAGCAGCTTATTAGCGTCTAGCGGGGGGGCACGAGATACGCAGTATTTT.

J is TRBJ2-7 and V is TRBV3-1 (or the pseudogene TRBV3-2); 11 bases line up with TRBD1. Trimming removed 4 bases from V and 9 bases from J; junction bases left unmatched: 8. Germline CDR1 reads LGHDT; CDR2 reads YNNKEL (reference sequence). The CDR3 spans 14 residues. The CDR3 sequence is CASSPPGQGVGQYF. In nucleotides, the CDR3 is TGTGCCAGCAGCCCACCGGGACAGGGGGTAGGGCAGTACTTC.

The chain joins TRBV19 to TRBJ2-5; weak D call: TRBD2 (7 bases). V lost 7 bases to trimming and J lost 5 bases, with 14 bases between them. CDR1 is LNHDA, CDR2 SQIVND, per germline (reference sequence). The CDR3 has 13 amino acids. The CDR3 DNA follows: TGTGCCAGTACCGGGGGGCGGAAGGAGACCCAGTACTTC. As protein: CASTGGRKETQYF.

V and J are TRBV18 and TRBJ2-7; TRBD2 matches at 12 bases. V trimming: 3 bases; J trimming: 6 bases; junction bases outside the gene matches: 3. Germline V CDR1 and CDR2: KGHSH, LQKENI. The CDR3 contains 14 residues. CDR3 in amino acids: CASSPTTSGGEQYF. Written as DNA, the CDR3 is TGTGCCAGCTCACCGACGACTAGCGGGGGCGAGCAGTACTTC. Complete variable domain (other parts from reference TRBV18 and TRBJ2-7): NAGVMQNPRHLVRRRGQEARLRCSPMKGHSHVYWYRQLPEEGLKFMVYLQKENIIDESGMPKERFSAEFPKEGPSILRIQQVVRGDSAAYFCASSPTTSGGEQYFGPGTRLTVT.

With regard to this clone: Mismatch with germline at one junction end may stem from a read error. The V call is TRBV7-7, the J call TRBJ1-5; the D gene is possibly TRBD1 (5 bases). Looked up from germline, CDR1 is SSHAT and CDR2 is FNYEAQ (reference sequence). There are 15 residues in the CDR3. CDR3 sequence: CASSLGGVSNQPQHF. Written as DNA, the CDR3 is TGTGCTAGCAGCCTTGGAGGGGTTAGCAATCAGCCCCAGCATTTT. Together with reference TRBV7-7 and TRBJ1-5, the CDR3 gives the full variable domain: GAGVSQSPRYKVTKRGQDVTLRCDPISSHATLYWYQQALGQGPEFLTYFNYEAQPDKSGLPSDRFSAERPEGSISTLTIQRTEQRDSAMYRCASSLGGVSNQPQHFGDGTRLSIL.

The sample holds one count of this clone. A much larger clone lies one base from this, so it may be a read error. The chain joins TRBV5-1 to TRBJ2-7; a possible D gene is TRBD2 (6 bases). The CDR3 has 15 residues. Germline CDR1 is SGHRS and CDR2 is YFSETQ. V was shortened by 0 bases and J by 8 bases, with 18 bases between the two germline ends. CDR3 sequence: CASSLVAGPKLKQYF. The CDR3 DNA reads as TGCGCCAGCAGCTTGGTGGCGGGGCCGAAATTGAAGCAGTACTTC. The entire variable domain, with the rest obtained from reference TRBV5-1 and TRBJ2-7, is as follows: KAGVTQTPRYLIKTRGQQVTLSCSPISGHRSVSWYQQTPGQGLQFLFEYFSETQRNKGNFPGRFSGRQFSNSRSEMNVSTLELGDSALYLCASSLVAGPKLKQYFGPGTRLTVT.

The rearrangement joins TRBV30 to TRBJ1-5, with D tentatively TRBD1 (6 bases). Trimming removed 2 bases at V and 0 bases at J, with 11 bases between. This CDR3 is built from 15 residues. Germline CDR1 is GTSNPN and CDR2 is SVGIG (reference sequence). The CDR3 nucleotides read TGTGCCTGGAGTCAGGACAGCTATAGCAATCAGCCCCAGCATTTT. It encodes CAWSQDSYSNQPQHF.

This chain joins TRBV18 and TRBJ2-1; weak D call: TRBD1 (6 bases). V was shortened by 3 bases and J by 3 bases, with 12 bases between the two germline ends. This CDR3 has 15 amino acids. Germline V gene sequence: CDR1 KGHSH, CDR2 LQKENI. The CDR3 DNA is TGTGCCAGCTCACCCATCGACAGGATCTACAATGAGCAGTTCTTC. Its translation: CASSPIDRIYNEQFF. Full variable domain (remainder filled in from reference TRBV18 and TRBJ2-1): NAGVMQNPRHLVRRRGQEARLRCSPMKGHSHVYWYRQLPEEGLKFMVYLQKENIIDESGMPKERFSAEFPKEGPSILRIQQVVRGDSAAYFCASSPIDRIYNEQFFGPGTRLTVL.

The V call is TRBV6-5, the J call TRBJ1-5; D remains ambiguous. V dropped 2 bases and J dropped 7 bases, with 12 bases sitting between them. The CDR3 is 14 amino acids. The germline CDR1 and CDR2 sequences are MNHEY and SVGAGI. CDR3 residues: CASSYGREQQPQHF. CDR3 coding DNA: TGTGCCAGCAGTTACGGGCGGGAGCAACAGCCCCAGCATTTT.

The chain links TRBV28 to TRBJ2-1, with TRBD1 identical over 8 bases. The V segment lost 1 base and the J segment 4 bases; nucleotides outside the gene matches: 6. Looked up from germline, CDR1 is MDHEN and CDR2 is SYDVKM. There are 16 residues in the CDR3. DNA for the CDR3: TGTGCCAGCAGTTTATCCACAGGGGGTTTTTACAATGAGCAGTTCTTC. This codes for CASSLSTGGFYNEQFF.

The gene calls are TRBV11-2 and TRBJ2-3; 13 bases map to TRBD2. The CDR3 sequence is 18 residues long. The germline V gene encodes CDR1 SGHAT and CDR2 FQNNGV. J was trimmed by 1 base and V by 3 bases; bases with no gene match: 7. CDR3 bases: TGTGCCAGCAGCTTGTACACACTAGCGGGGGGGGGCACAGATACGCAGTATTTT. This gives the protein CASSLYTLAGGGTDTQYF.

The CDR3 coding sequence is TGTGCCAGCCAGAAGCGGGGGGGCACAGATACGCAGTATTTT. It translates to CASQKRGGTDTQYF. The genes are TRBV5-4 and TRBJ2-3; 9 positions match TRBD2. The V gene end was trimmed by 7 bases and the J gene end by 1 base; junction bases not matched to a gene: 4. The CDR3 covers 14 residues. Germline CDR1 SGHNT, CDR2 YYREEE (reference sequence).